This T cell receptor beta chain was documented in a study of beta chain features in type 1 diabetes. All of the isolated RNA was reverse transcribed, so expressed TCRB transcripts were sequenced. Repertoires were generated with immunoSEQ multiplex PCR, while TCRdb's copy carries only in-frame clones and drops some. The sample has roughly 400,000 clones, approximately 15% seen once. Comment on this clone: Its antigen remains unidentified.

Study findings and constraints: For type 1 diabetes patients, VDJ junctions showed fewer insertions and more deletions. Moderate yet significant TCRB CDR3 shortening was seen in Type 1 diabetes patients in all four CD4+ subsets.

Germline V lookup: CDR1 MGHDK, CDR2 SYGVNS. The J segment lost 13 bases and the V segment lost 4 bases, leaving 8 bases of the junction unmatched. This CDR3 is built from 13 residues. The sample consisted of naive CD4+ T cells from blood. The TCR sequence derives from a woman in her late teens or twenties in good health. This sequence joins TRBV25-1 and TRBJ2-1, with 9 bases aligning to TRBD2. CDR3 DNA sequence: TGTGCCAGCAGTGGGGCGGGAGGGGAATTTCAGTTCTTC. Encoded protein: CASSGAGGEFQFF.